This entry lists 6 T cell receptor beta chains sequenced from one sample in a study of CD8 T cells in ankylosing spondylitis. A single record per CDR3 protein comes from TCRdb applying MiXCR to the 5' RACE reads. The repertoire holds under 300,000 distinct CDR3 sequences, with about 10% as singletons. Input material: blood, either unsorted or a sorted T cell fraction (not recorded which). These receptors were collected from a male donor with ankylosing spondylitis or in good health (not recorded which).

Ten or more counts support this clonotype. The CDR3 bases are TGTGCCAGCAGCTTGGGCGGGAACTACGAGCAGTACTTC. This encodes CASSLGGNYEQYF. This sequence joins TRBV5-6 and TRBJ2-7, with D possibly matching TRBD2 (6 bases). The germline gives CDR1 SGHDT, CDR2 YYEEEE. CDR3 length: 13 residues. The V and J ends lost 0 bases and 3 bases respectively, with 7 bases between them.

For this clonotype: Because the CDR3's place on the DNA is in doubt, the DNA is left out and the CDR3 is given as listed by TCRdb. CDR3 loop: CASILDGSNQPQHF. The chain carries TRBV12-3 or TRBV12-4 and TRBJ1-5. The CDR3 contains 14 residues when both ends are counted.

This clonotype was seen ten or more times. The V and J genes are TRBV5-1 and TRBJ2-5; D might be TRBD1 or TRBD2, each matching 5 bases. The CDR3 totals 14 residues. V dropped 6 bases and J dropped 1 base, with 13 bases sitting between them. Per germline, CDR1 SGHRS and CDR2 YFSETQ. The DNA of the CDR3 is TGCGCCAGCAAATCCCGGGACCTCCAAGAGACCCAGTACTTC. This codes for CASKSRDLQETQYF.

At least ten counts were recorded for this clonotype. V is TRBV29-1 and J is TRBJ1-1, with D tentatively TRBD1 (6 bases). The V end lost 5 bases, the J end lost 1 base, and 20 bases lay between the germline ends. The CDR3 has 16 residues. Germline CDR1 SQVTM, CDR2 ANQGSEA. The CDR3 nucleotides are TGCAGCGTTTGGGATACAGGGAGAAGTGGGAACACTGAAGCTTTCTTT. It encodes CSVWDTGRSGNTEAFF.

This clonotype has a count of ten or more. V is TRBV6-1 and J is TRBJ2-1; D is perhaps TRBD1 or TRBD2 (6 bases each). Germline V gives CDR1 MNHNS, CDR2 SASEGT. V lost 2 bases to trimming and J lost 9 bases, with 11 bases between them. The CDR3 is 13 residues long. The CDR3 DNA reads TGTGCCAGCAGTGAATTAGGGGGAGGTGAGCAGTTCTTC. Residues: CASSELGGGEQFF.

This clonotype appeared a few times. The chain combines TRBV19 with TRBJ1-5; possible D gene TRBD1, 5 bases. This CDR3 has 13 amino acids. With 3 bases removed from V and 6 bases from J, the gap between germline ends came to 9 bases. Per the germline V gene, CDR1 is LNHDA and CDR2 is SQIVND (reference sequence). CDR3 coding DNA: TGTGCCAGTAGTATGGGACGGGTTCAGCCCCAGCATTTT. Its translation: CASSMGRVQPQHF.